This passage covers 21 T cell receptor beta chains from one sample sequenced in a study of immune evolution from preneoplasia to lung adenocarcinoma. Clones were sequenced by immunoSEQ multiplex PCR, and TCRdb holds only the in-frame ones, with some missing. The repertoire has 5,500 or so clones, about 82% of them found once; the top ten carry more than 14%. The sequenced sample was FFPE normal lung tissue adjacent to the tumor. All receptors come from a person aged 50-75 years with lung adenocarcinoma.

This clone was seen a few times. This sequence joins TRBV30 and TRBJ1-1; 8 nucleotides agree with TRBD1. The CDR3 covers 14 residues. Germline lookup yields CDR1 GTSNPN and CDR2 SVGIG (reference sequence). The V and J ends lost 8 bases and 1 base, in that order; junction bases with no gene match: 9. DNA for the CDR3: TGTGCCACGACAGGGGTGGGTCAGAACACTGAAGCTTTCTTT. It translates to CATTGVGQNTEAFF.

This chain links TRBV21-1 with TRBJ2-7; TRBD2 was called by the table and not checked on the DNA. TRBV21-1 is recorded as a pseudogene. This CDR3 is built from 15 residues. Here the CDR3 DNA reads TGTGCCAGCAGCAAGAGGGATCGAAGCTCCTACGAGCAGTACTTC. Amino acid sequence: CASSKRDRSSYEQYF.

The rearrangement links TRBV11-2 to TRBJ1-5, with 9 bases that match TRBD1. The CDR3 consists of 19 residues. V gave up 3 bases and J gave up 5 bases; unmatched junction bases: 17. The germline V gene encodes CDR1 SGHAT and CDR2 FQNNGV. The CDR3 loop reads CASSLGTGYGFGWDQPQHF. The CDR3 bases are TGTGCCAGCAGCTTGGGGACAGGGTATGGTTTCGGATGGGATCAGCCCCAGCATTTT.

The chain has TRBV6-6 and TRBJ2-7, with D perhaps TRBD1 (6 bases). Trimming pared 0 bases from V and 6 bases from J, leaving 12 bases between. CDR3 length equals 14 residues. Germline CDR1 reads MNHNY; CDR2 reads SVGAGI (reference sequence). The CDR3 here is CASSYSGALREQYF. The CDR3 nucleotides are TGTGCCAGCAGTTACTCGGGGGCGTTACGCGAGCAGTACTTC.

The CDR3 DNA is TGCGCCAGCAGTGAGTATAGCGGGAGGTACAATGAGCAGTTCTTC. Residues: CASSEYSGRYNEQFF. The V gene is TRBV10-2, the J gene TRBJ2-1; 10 bases map to TRBD2. Looked up from germline, CDR1 is WSHSY and CDR2 is SAAADI. V lost 1 base, J lost 4 bases, and 1 base stayed unmatched. The length of the CDR3 is 15 residues.

Remarks on this clone: This CDR3 is also generated by other DNA sequences in the sample. This rearrangement joins TRBV7-3 to TRBJ2-2; D may correspond to TRBD1 or TRBD2 (5 bases each). Germline V gene data show CDR1 as SGHTA and CDR2 as FQGTGA. The CDR3 consists of 14 residues. With 6 bases removed from V and 1 base from J, the gap between germline ends came to 9 bases. CDR3 sequence: CASSRDENTGELFF. As DNA, the CDR3 is TGTGCCAGCAGTAGGGACGAGAACACCGGGGAGCTGTTTTTT.

CDR3 bases: TGTGCCAGCAGTCCGGTGTTAGCGGGGGGTAAGCAGTACTTC. Encoded protein: CASSPVLAGGKQYF. The rearrangement uses TRBV6-5 and TRBJ2-7; 10 positions agree with TRBD2. This CDR3 has 14 residues. With V trimmed by 5 bases and J by 8 bases, 9 bases remained unmatched. The V gene's germline CDR1 is MNHEY and CDR2 SVGAGI.

The chain links TRBV15 to TRBJ1-2, with a possible D match to TRBD1 (5 bases). Looked up from germline, CDR1 is LNHNV and CDR2 is YYDKDF (reference sequence). With 2 bases removed from V and 4 bases from J, the gap between germline ends came to 11 bases. The CDR3 loop spans 14 amino acids. The CDR3 protein is CATSRQRQGYGYTF. The CDR3, as DNA: TGTGCCACCAGCAGACAGCGCCAGGGCTATGGCTACACCTTC.

The chain links TRBV11-2 to TRBJ2-5; possible D gene TRBD1, 6 bases. Per the germline V gene, CDR1 is SGHAT and CDR2 is FQNNGV. Deletions cut 6 bases from V and 9 bases from J, with 14 bases between. The CDR3 contains 12 residues. CDR3 sequence: CASSSTGPPQYF. Here the CDR3 DNA reads TGTGCCAGCAGTTCTACAGGGCCCCCCCAGTACTTC.

The V and J genes are TRBV2 and TRBJ2-2; D may be TRBD1 (6 bases). The CDR3 covers 14 residues. V dropped 5 bases and J dropped 6 bases, with 13 bases sitting between them. Germline values: CDR1 SNHLY, CDR2 FYNNEI. CDR3 amino acids: CASSRQVDSGELFF. The CDR3 DNA reads TGTGCCAGCAGTCGACAGGTCGATTCCGGGGAGCTGTTTTTT. The variable domain in full, with the rest retrieved from reference TRBV2 and TRBJ2-2, is EPEVTQTPSHQVTQMGQEVILRCVPISNHLYFYWYRQILGQKVEFLVSFYNNEISEKSEIFDDQFSVERPDGSNFTLKIRSTKLEDSAMYFCASSRQVDSGELFFGEGSRLTVL.

The chain employs TRBV11-2 and TRBJ2-5; TRBD2 is a possible D gene (5 bases). The CDR3 spans 13 residues. The ends were cut back, 2 bases at V and 1 base at J, with 5 bases in the middle. Looked up from germline, CDR1 is SGHAT and CDR2 is FQNNGV. The CDR3 coding sequence is TGTGCCAGCAGCTTACGGGGCCAAGAGACCCAGTACTTC. Translation: CASSLRGQETQYF.

The rearrangement links TRBV5-1 to TRBJ2-7, with a weak D call TRBD2 (6 bases). Germline V gene lookup returns CDR1 SGHRS and CDR2 YFSETQ. This CDR3 contains 13 residues. V shed 0 bases and J shed 6 bases, with 10 bases lying between them. CDR3: CASSLGQGGEQYF. DNA of the CDR3: TGCGCCAGCAGCTTGGGGCAGGGAGGCGAGCAGTACTTC.

Remarks on this clone: Other DNA sequences in this sample translate to the same CDR3. The chain uses TRBV28 and TRBJ2-5, with D maybe TRBD2 (5 bases). The germline V gene has CDR1 MDHEN and CDR2 SYDVKM. Trimming shortened V by 3 bases and J by 2 bases, and 10 bases separated the two germline ends. The CDR3 contains 14 residues. CDR3 protein: CASSLGDSQETQYF. The DNA for the CDR3 is TGTGCCAGCAGTTTGGGAGATTCGCAAGAGACCCAGTACTTC.

CDR3 residues: CASRGSNSGANVLTF. CDR3 bases: TGTGCCAGCAGGGGTTCAAACTCTGGGGCCAACGTCCTGACTTTC. V and J are TRBV6-5 and TRBJ2-6; D gene unclear. The CDR3 is 15 residues long. Trimming left V 6 bases short and J 0 bases short, with 9 bases between. Germline-derived CDR1 and CDR2 are MNHEY and SVGAGI.

This sequence joins TRBV4-1 and TRBJ2-7, with TRBD1 identical over 9 bases. Trimming at V came to 4 bases and at J to 4 bases, leaving 5 bases not matched to a gene. This CDR3 is 14 amino acids long. The germline gives CDR1 MGHRA, CDR2 YSYEKL. The chain's CDR3 is CASSRGQGRYEQYF. The CDR3 DNA follows: TGCGCCAGCAGCCGCGGACAGGGGCGATACGAGCAGTACTTC.

Only a few counts were recorded for this clone. The chain couples TRBV6-5 to TRBJ1-4; 8 bases align to TRBD1. Germline V CDR1 and CDR2: MNHEY, SVGAGI. J was trimmed by 11 bases and V by 10 bases; bases with no gene match: 18. This CDR3 spans 15 amino acids. The CDR3, as DNA: TGTGCCACAGGGCTCCGAGGACAGGGTGCGGGGAAACTGTTTTTT. Protein sequence: CATGLRGQGAGKLFF.

This clone was detected a few times. The chain is built from TRBV7-9 and TRBJ1-5; 10 bases are a match to TRBD1. The germline gives CDR1 SEHNR, CDR2 FQNEAQ (reference sequence). The CDR3 runs 15 residues. V lost 0 bases and J lost 5; bases outside the gene matches: 1. The CDR3 bases are TGTGCCAGCAGCTTAGCCGGGACAGGGGATCAGCCCCAGCATTTT. It is translated as CASSLAGTGDQPQHF.

In regard to this clone: This CDR3 is also generated by other DNA sequences in the sample. V is TRBV7-6 and J is TRBJ2-2; no firm D call. The germline CDR1 and CDR2 sequences are SGHVS and FNYEAQ. The CDR3 consists of 14 residues. V was pared by 5 bases and J by 2 bases, with 9 bases between. CDR3 amino acids: CASSPHQNTGELFF. In DNA form, the CDR3 reads TGTGCCAGCAGCCCACACCAAAACACCGGGGAGCTGTTTTTT. The full variable domain, completed using reference TRBV7-6 and TRBJ2-2, is GAGVSQSPRYKVTKRGQDVALRCDPISGHVSLYWYRQALGQGPEFLTYFNYEAQQDKSGLPNDRFSAERPEGSISTLTIQRTEQRDSAMYRCASSPHQNTGELFFGEGSRLTVL.

This chain joins TRBV7-8 and TRBJ2-3; D is unresolved. The CDR3 is made up of 15 amino acids. Trimming took off 4 bases at V and 4 bases at J, with 15 bases between the two ends. From germline, CDR1 is SGHVS and CDR2 FQNEAQ. In DNA, the CDR3 is TGTGCCAGCAGCTCCGACTTCCGCCAGGCAGATACGCAGTATTTT. Amino acid sequence: CASSSDFRQADTQYF.

The chain joins TRBV6-1 to TRBJ1-2, with 11 bases that match TRBD1. The CDR3 is 15 amino acids. V lost 5 bases, J lost 5 bases, and 7 bases stayed unmatched. The germline CDR1 and CDR2 sequences are MNHNS and SASEGT. The CDR3 DNA sequence: TGTGCCAGCAGTCCAGGACAGGGGGCACAATATGGCTACACCTTC. Its translation is CASSPGQGAQYGYTF.

The rearrangement uses TRBV18 and TRBJ2-2; D might be TRBD2 (6 bases). CDR3 length: 16 amino acids. V was pared by 0 bases and J by 6 bases, with 14 bases between. Germline V CDR1 and CDR2: KGHSH, LQKENI. In DNA form, the CDR3 reads TGTGCCAGCTCACCACCATCCGCAGGGAGGTCCGGGGAGCTGTTTTTT. Protein: CASSPPSAGRSGELFF.